Presented here are 8 T cell receptor beta chains from one specimen sequenced in a study of T cell clonality in common variable immunodeficiency. The method was immunoSEQ multiplex PCR; TCRdb's version includes in-frame clones alone and lacks a portion of them. In total the sample includes about 52,000 clones, none of them seen once. The sequencing sample was made of peripheral blood mononuclear cells. These receptors all come from a person aged 18 to 75 in good health.

Ten or more counts support this clone. Read data end 3 residues before the CDR3 end; the end is taken from the germline J gene. This chain uses TRBV5-1 with TRBJ2-5; 10 nucleotides line up with TRBD1. The CDR3 is made up of 14 amino acids. V shed 3 bases, J shed 3 bases, and the junction held 2 bases outside the gene matches. The V gene's germline CDR1 is SGHRS and CDR2 YFSETQ. This CDR3 reads CASSWTGGEETQYF. The DNA read from the CDR3 is TGCGCCAGCAGCTGGACAGGGGGGGAAGAGACC.

This clone was detected many times. The read terminates 3 residues before the CDR3 end, so the remaining end is supplied by the germline J gene. The V and J genes are TRBV5-4 and TRBJ2-7, with TRBD1 identical over 9 bases. V trimming: 5 bases; J trimming: 3 bases; junction bases outside the gene matches: 6. This CDR3 comprises 14 residues. Germline lookup yields CDR1 SGHNT and CDR2 YYREEE (reference sequence). CDR3 in amino acids: CASRPGQGDYEQYF. The CDR3 bases that were read are TGTGCCAGCAGACCGGGACAGGGAGACTACGAG.

There are many counts of this clone. The sequence runs out 3 residues before the end of the CDR3; the remainder is reconstructed from the germline J gene. V is TRBV5-1 and J is TRBJ2-3; 12 bases match TRBD2. V lost 2 bases, J lost 7 bases, and 8 bases stayed unmatched. CDR3 length: 16 residues. Germline loops: CDR1 SGHRS, CDR2 YFSETQ. The CDR3 is CASSLVLAGGGHTQYF. The DNA read from the CDR3 is TGCGCCAGCAGCTTAGTACTAGCGGGAGGCGGCCATACG.

This clone was seen many times. The sequenced fragment ends 3 residues before the CDR3 boundary, so the rest is inferred from the germline J gene. V is TRBV4-2 and J is TRBJ2-3, with TRBD1 identical over 8 bases. This CDR3 spans 18 amino acids. Germline V gene lookup returns CDR1 LGHNA and CDR2 YNFKEQ. With 2 bases clipped from V and 2 bases from J, the junction kept 12 bases outside the gene matches. The CDR3 loop is CASSQFSGGVGNTDTQYF. Incomplete CDR3 DNA: TGTGCCAGCAGCCAATTTTCAGGGGGCGTTGGGAACACAGATACG.

This clone was recorded many times. The read terminates 3 residues ahead of where the CDR3 ends, so the germline J gene completes it. The chain employs TRBV7-2 and TRBJ2-7; 7 bases fit TRBD2. Germline CDR1 and CDR2: SGHTA and FQGNSA. There are 14 residues in the CDR3. Unmatched junction bases numbered 4, after V lost 5 bases and J lost 0 bases. The CDR3 protein is CASSTRTSSYEQYF. Incomplete CDR3 DNA: TGTGCCAGCAGCACCAGGACTAGCTCCTACGAG. The full variable domain, its missing parts supplied by reference TRBV7-2 and TRBJ2-7, is GAGVSQSPSNKVTEKGKDVELRCDPISGHTALYWYRQSLGQGLEFLIYFQGNSAPDKSGLPSDRFSAERTGGSVSTLTIQRTQQEDSAVYLCASSTRTSSYEQYFGPGTRLTVT.

This clone was counted at least ten times. The CDR3 extends 3 residues past the end of the read, so its final part is completed from the germline J gene. The V and J genes are TRBV18 and TRBJ2-1; 7 bases align to TRBD2. V shed 1 base, J shed 5 bases, and the junction held 8 bases outside the gene matches. This CDR3 has 16 residues. Germline V gene data show CDR1 as KGHSH and CDR2 as LQKENI. The CDR3 spells CASSPRSSGKNNEQFF. CDR3 DNA (partial): TGTGCCAGCTCACCACGCTCGAGCGGGAAGAACAATGAG.

This clone was counted at least ten times. The CDR3 end is not reached by the read, which stops 3 residues before it; the germline J gene fills it in. This chain links TRBV5-6 with TRBJ1-1; D not certain. The CDR3 loop spans 14 amino acids. Germline lookup yields CDR1 SGHDT and CDR2 YYEEEE. The CDR3 loop reads CASSLGAGSSTAFF. Partial CDR3 DNA: TGTGCCAGCAGCTTGGGGGCAGGATCCTCTACG.

This clone has at least ten counts. The CDR3 end is not reached by the read, which stops 3 residues before it; the germline J gene fills it in. V is TRBV20-1 and J is TRBJ2-7, with 10 bases that match TRBD2. The CDR3 covers 15 residues. Trimming took 3 bases from V and 0 from J; bases not matched to a gene: 5. Germline CDR1 reads DFQATT; CDR2 reads SNEGSKA (reference sequence). The CDR3 DNA, read in part, is TGCAGTGCTAGGGGCGGGACTAGCGACTCCTACGAG. Translating it yields CSARGGTSDSYE. The entire CDR3 is CSARGGTSDSYEQYF.